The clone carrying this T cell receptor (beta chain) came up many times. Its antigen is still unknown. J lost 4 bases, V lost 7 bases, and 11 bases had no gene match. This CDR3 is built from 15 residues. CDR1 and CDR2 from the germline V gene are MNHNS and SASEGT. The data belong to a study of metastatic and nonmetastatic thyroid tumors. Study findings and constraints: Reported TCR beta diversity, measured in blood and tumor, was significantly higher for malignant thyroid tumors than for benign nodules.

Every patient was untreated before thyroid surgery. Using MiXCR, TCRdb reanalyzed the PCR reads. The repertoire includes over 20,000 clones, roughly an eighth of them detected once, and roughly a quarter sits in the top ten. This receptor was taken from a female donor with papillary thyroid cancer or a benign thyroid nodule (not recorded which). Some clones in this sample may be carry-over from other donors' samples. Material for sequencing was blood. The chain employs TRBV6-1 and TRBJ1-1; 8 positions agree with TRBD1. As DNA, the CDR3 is TGTGCCAGCACTCAAGAGTACAGGGGGGCCACTGAAGCTTTCTTT. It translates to CASTQEYRGATEAFF.